These 15 T cell receptor beta chains originate from one sample sequenced in a study of blood T cells in healthy people across ages. Then a second PCR, running about 6 to 12 cycles, was carried out with a sample-barcoded 5' primer and a J-beta primer mix. TCRdb called the 5' RACE reads again in MiXCR, with one record for every CDR3 protein. The data show about 1.4 million distinct CDR3 sequences, roughly 59% seen once. Sequences were obtained from blood. The receptors here all came from a man aged 18 to 30 in good health.

This chain joins TRBV14 and TRBJ2-7; D assignment may be TRBD1 or TRBD2 (5 bases each). Trimming removed 4 bases from V and 3 bases from J, with 16 bases in between. CDR1 is SGHDN and CDR2 is FVKESK in the germline V gene. This CDR3 has 15 residues. The CDR3 region is CASSPPGPRYYEQYF. CDR3 bases: TGTGCCAGCAGCCCCCCGGGACCGAGATACTACGAGCAGTACTTC. The entire variable domain, with the rest obtained from reference TRBV14 and TRBJ2-7, is as follows: EAGVTQFPSHSVIEKGQTVTLRCDPISGHDNLYWYRRVMGKEIKFLLHFVKESKQDESGMPNNRFLAERTGGTYSTLKVQPAELEDSGVYFCASSPPGPRYYEQYFGPGTRLTVT.

The chain employs TRBV12-3 or TRBV12-4 and TRBJ2-5; 8 bases match TRBD1. The length of the CDR3 is 15 residues. The J segment lost 0 bases and the V segment lost 5 bases, leaving 5 bases of the junction unmatched. The CDR3 nucleotides are TGTGCCAGCAGTGCGCTGACAGGGGACCAAGAGACCCAGTACTTC. As protein: CASSALTGDQETQYF.

This clonotype was seen more than once but under ten times. The chain links TRBV4-3 to TRBJ2-7; possibly TRBD2 for D (5 bases). The CDR3 has 14 residues. Trimming shortened V by 6 bases and J by 0 bases, and 12 bases separated the two germline ends. Looked up from germline, CDR1 is LGHNA and CDR2 is YSLEER. The CDR3 reads CASSWTANSYEQYF. CDR3 nucleotide sequence: TGCGCCAGCAGTTGGACTGCCAACTCCTACGAGCAGTACTTC.

The V and J genes are TRBV4-1 and TRBJ2-1; 10 bases match TRBD2. The CDR3 consists of 16 residues. Losses at the gene ends were 1 base for V and 5 bases for J; bases not matched to a gene: 5. Germline CDR1 and CDR2: MGHRA and YSYEKL. The CDR3 sequence is CASSQATSGIDNEQFF. The CDR3 coding sequence is TGCGCCAGCAGCCAAGCTACTAGCGGGATTGACAATGAGCAGTTCTTC.

To note about this clonotype: A much larger clonotype is one base distant, so this may be a read error. The rearrangement links TRBV4-1 to TRBJ2-7; the D gene could be TRBD1 or TRBD2 (5 bases each). Germline CDR1 is MGHRA and CDR2 is YSYEKL. The CDR3 length is 14 residues. Between the trimmed V and J ends, which lost 0 bases and 3 bases, there was a span of 9 bases. The CDR3 DNA follows: TGCGCCAGCAGCCAAGATTGGGGGAACTACGAGCAGTACTTC. This encodes CASSQDWGNYEQYF.

CDR3 residues: CSVGRGTSGVKTQYF. DNA for the CDR3: TGCAGCGTCGGCCGGGGGACTAGCGGGGTTAAGACCCAGTACTTC. The chain uses TRBV29-1 and TRBJ2-5, with 13 bases lining up with TRBD2. Germline-derived CDR1 and CDR2 are SQVTM and ANQGSEA. V lost 6 bases, J lost 6 bases, and 10 bases stayed unmatched. The CDR3 length is 15 residues.

This chain joins TRBV4-1 and TRBJ2-5; the D gene could be TRBD1 or TRBD2 (5 bases each). Germline CDR1 and CDR2: MGHRA and YSYEKL. The length of the CDR3 is 15 residues. Trimming removed 5 bases at V and 9 bases at J, with 22 bases between. CDR3 in DNA: TGCGCCAGCAGCTCCTCGACCGGGGCCTCGAGGCCCCAGTACTTC. Its protein product is CASSSSTGASRPQYF.

V and J are TRBV20-1 and TRBJ2-7, with TRBD2 matching over 12 bases. V lost 5 bases, J lost 2 bases, and 13 bases stayed unmatched. The CDR3 contains 17 residues. The germline CDR1 and CDR2 sequences are DFQATT and SNEGSKA (reference sequence). CDR3 in DNA: TGCAGTGCTTCCCAGCCGACCGGGACTAGCGGGCCCTACGAGCAGTACTTC. Translated: CSASQPTGTSGPYEQYF.

The rearrangement joins TRBV14 to TRBJ2-7; D is unclear. The CDR3 has 13 residues. Germline assignment: CDR1 SGHDN and CDR2 FVKESK. V lost 4 bases and J 5 bases, leaving 12 bases between the germline ends. The CDR3 region is CASSPLGSNEQYF. DNA for the CDR3: TGTGCCAGCAGCCCCCTGGGGTCAAACGAGCAGTACTTC.

This clonotype was counted a few times. The chain carries TRBV29-1 and TRBJ2-5; D possibly corresponds to TRBD1 (5 bases). CDR1 SQVTM and CDR2 ANQGSEA come from the germline V gene. This CDR3 comprises 13 residues. V lost 6 bases, J lost 4 bases, and 15 bases lay in between. DNA of the CDR3: TGCAGCGTCGTGGACATGGAGCCAGAGACCCAGTACTTC. Encoded protein: CSVVDMEPETQYF. The entire variable domain, with the rest obtained from reference TRBV29-1 and TRBJ2-5, is as follows: SAVISQKPSRDICQRGTSLTIQCQVDSQVTMMFWYRQQPGQSLTLIATANQGSEATYESGFVIDKFPISRPNLTFSTLTVSNMSPEDSSIYLCSVVDMEPETQYFGPGTRLLVL.

About this clonotype itself: A junction boundary mismatches the germline segment, possibly from a read error. The chain combines TRBV12-3 or TRBV12-4 with TRBJ2-1, with D uncertain. This CDR3 spans 12 amino acids. Here the CDR3 DNA reads TGCGCCAGCAGCTTGGCCTGGAATGAGCAGTTCTTC. Its protein product is CASSLAWNEQFF.

DNA of the CDR3: TGCAGCCGGGGGATACAAGGGGAAAAACTGTTTTTT. Protein product: CSRGIQGEKLFF. The chain carries TRBV20-1 and TRBJ1-4; weak D call: TRBD1 (5 bases). Germline CDR1 reads DFQATT; CDR2 reads SNEGSKA (reference sequence). The CDR3 extends over 12 amino acids.

This clonotype was counted only a few times. The chain has TRBV4-3 and TRBJ2-2; 10 nucleotides match TRBD2. The germline gives CDR1 LGHNA, CDR2 YSLEER. This CDR3 is built from 16 residues. V shed 4 bases and J 4 bases; nucleotides not matched to a gene: 6. CDR3 sequence: CASSPRTSGTTGELFF. The DNA of the CDR3 is TGCGCCAGCAGCCCCAGGACTAGCGGCACCACCGGGGAGCTGTTTTTT.

Turning to this clonotype: Relative to the germline gene, one junction end is altered; a read error may explain this. The rearrangement links TRBV20-1 to TRBJ1-2; the D is unclear. Germline V gene sequence: CDR1 DFQATT, CDR2 SNEGSKA (reference sequence). This CDR3 is built from 15 residues. The CDR3 region is CSARDQDLLSYDYTF. The DNA for the CDR3 is TGCAGTGCTAGAGATCAAGATTTATTATCCTATGACTACACCTTC.

This clonotype was counted only a few times. CDR3 residues: CASSTTRRGTEQYF. For the CDR3, the DNA is TGTGCCAGCAGCACTACCAGGAGGGGAACCGAGCAGTACTTC. This chain connects TRBV28 to TRBJ2-7, with D possibly being TRBD2 (6 bases). The CDR3 is 14 residues long. Per the germline V gene, CDR1 is MDHEN and CDR2 is SYDVKM. The germline V and J ends were trimmed by 6 bases and 6 bases, with 18 bases remaining between them.